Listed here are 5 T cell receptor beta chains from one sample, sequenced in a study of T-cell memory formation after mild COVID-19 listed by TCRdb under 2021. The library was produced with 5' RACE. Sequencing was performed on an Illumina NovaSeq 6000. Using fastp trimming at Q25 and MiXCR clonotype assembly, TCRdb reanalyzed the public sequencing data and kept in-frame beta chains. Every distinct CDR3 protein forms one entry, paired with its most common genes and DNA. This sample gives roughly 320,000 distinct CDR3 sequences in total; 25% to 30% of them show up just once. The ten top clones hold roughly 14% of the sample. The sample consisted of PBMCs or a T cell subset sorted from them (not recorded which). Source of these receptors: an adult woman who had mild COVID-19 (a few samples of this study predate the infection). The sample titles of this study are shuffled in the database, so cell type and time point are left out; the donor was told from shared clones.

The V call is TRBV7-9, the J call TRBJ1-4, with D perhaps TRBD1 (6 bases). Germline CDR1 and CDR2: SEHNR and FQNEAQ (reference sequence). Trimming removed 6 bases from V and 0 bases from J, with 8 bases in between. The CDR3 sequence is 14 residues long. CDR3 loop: CASSDRSTNEKLFF. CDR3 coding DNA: TGTGCCAGCAGTGACAGGTCAACTAATGAAAAACTGTTTTTT.

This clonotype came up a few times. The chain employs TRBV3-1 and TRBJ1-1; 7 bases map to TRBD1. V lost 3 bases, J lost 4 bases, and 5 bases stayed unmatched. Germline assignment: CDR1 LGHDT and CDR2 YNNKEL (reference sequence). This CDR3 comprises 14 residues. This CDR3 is CASSHQTGTTEAFF. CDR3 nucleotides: TGTGCCAGCAGCCACCAGACAGGGACCACTGAAGCTTTCTTT.

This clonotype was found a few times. DNA for the CDR3: TGCGCCAGCAGCTCAAGAGGACAGGGTAGGAGCTCCTACGAGCAGTACTTC. Encoded protein: CASSSRGQGRSSYEQYF. The V call is TRBV5-1, the J call TRBJ2-7, with 8 bases matching TRBD1. V shed 3 bases, J shed 0 bases, and the junction held 11 bases outside the gene matches. CDR1 and CDR2 from the germline V gene are SGHRS and YFSETQ. The CDR3 is 17 amino acids.

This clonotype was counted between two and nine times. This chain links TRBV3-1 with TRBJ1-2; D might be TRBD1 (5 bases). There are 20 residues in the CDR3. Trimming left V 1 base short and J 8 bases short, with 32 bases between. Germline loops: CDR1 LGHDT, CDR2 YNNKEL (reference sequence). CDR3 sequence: CASSQAGRIGVILRATGYTF. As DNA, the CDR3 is TGTGCCAGCAGCCAAGCCGGGCGGATAGGGGTTATCCTTAGGGCGACGGGCTACACCTTC. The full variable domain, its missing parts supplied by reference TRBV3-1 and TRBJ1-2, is DTAVSQTPKYLVTQMGNDKSIKCEQNLGHDTMYWYKQDSKKFLKIMFSYNNKELIINETVPNRFSPKSPDKAHLNLHINSLELGDSAVYFCASSQAGRIGVILRATGYTFGSGTRLTVV.

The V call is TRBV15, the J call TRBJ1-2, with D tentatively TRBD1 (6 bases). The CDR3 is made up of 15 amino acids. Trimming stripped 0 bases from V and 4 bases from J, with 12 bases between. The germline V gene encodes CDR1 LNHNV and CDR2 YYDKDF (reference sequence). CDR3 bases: TGTGCCACCAGCAGAGATCTTCGGGGGGCCTATGGCTACACCTTC. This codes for CATSRDLRGAYGYTF. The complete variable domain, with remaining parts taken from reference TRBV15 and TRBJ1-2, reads DAMVIQNPRYQVTQFGKPVTLSCSQTLNHNVMYWYQQKSSQAPKLLFHYYDKDFNNEADTPDNFQSRRPNTSFCFLDIRSPGLGDTAMYLCATSRDLRGAYGYTFGSGTRLTVV.